These T cell receptor beta chains were read from a single sample in a study of T cells in Graves' hyperthyroidism and ophthalmopathy. One entry per CDR3 protein, called by TCRdb with MiXCR from the multiplex PCR reads. The sample lists about 500,000 distinct CDR3 sequences, approximately 49% occurring once. The specimen sequenced was peripheral blood or thyroid tissue (not recorded which). Every receptor here comes from an adult woman with Graves' disease, either hyperthyroidism or ophthalmopathy (not recorded which). CDR3s include the opening cysteine and the closing phenylalanine or tryptophan. Fields, in order: CDR3 protein, V gene.

CDR3: CASTPRTSGAETQYF
V: TRBV7-6

CDR3: CARGQGWETQYF
V: TRBV2

CDR3: CSVSTGGSSGNTIYF
V: TRBV29-1

CDR3: CASSLALPGTDGYTF
V: TRBV7-2

CDR3: CSARGWLADYEQYF
V: TRBV20-1

CDR3: CATSSPGNSGNTIYF
V: TRBV15

CDR3: CASSPSGDPKRDTEAFF
V: TRBV25-1

CDR3: CASSYRVPNEQFF
V: TRBV7-8

CDR3: CASSSTLGDVTQYF
V: TRBV7-9

CDR3: CASSLGWMGENTEAFF
V: TRBV28

CDR3: CSVELGQGDYEQYF
V: TRBV29-1

CDR3: CAISLGSTRNTEAFF
V: TRBV10-3

CDR3: CASSESSESEKLFF
V: TRBV6-1

CDR3: CARDLQGAPWNSPLHF
V: TRBV25-1

CDR3: CASSRTSGTGELFF
V: TRBV19

CDR3: CASSLTGDYTGELFF
V: TRBV7-8

CDR3: CSVTDNMNTEAFF
V: TRBV29-1

CDR3: CASSWWTDYMNTEAFF
V: TRBV7-6

CDR3: CASKRRMSFSGANVLTF
V: TRBV28

CDR3: CASSIHPGQGEKPLHF
V: TRBV19

CDR3: CSALDRGLKHVQPQHF
V: TRBV20-1

CDR3: CASSLRMGGGYTF
V: TRBV7-3

CDR3: CASSFQDILSYEQYF
V: TRBV5-6

CDR3: CATSRRQDSTDGYTF
V: TRBV15

CDR3: CASSEPQGLNEKLFF
V: TRBV25-1

CDR3: CASSIRDGYSNQPQHF
V: TRBV2

CDR3: CASSTLTEYQETQYF
V: TRBV6-2/TRBV6-3

CDR3: CSGTPGTAEAFF
V: TRBV29-1

CDR3: CASNTQATPGLAYEQYF
V: TRBV2

CDR3: CATSRDYPRGGGGDQPQHF
V: TRBV15

CDR3: CASSPGQFNYGYTF
V: TRBV2

CDR3: CASSGDRVSTSYNSPLHF
V: TRBV2

CDR3: CASSVAAGETFF
V: TRBV9

CDR3: CASSLAAGETQYF
V: TRBV7-3

CDR3: CASSQQGAGANVLTF
V: TRBV7-9

CDR3: CATSDSGTEFSGANVLTF
V: TRBV24-1

CDR3: CASSGYSGLNTGELFF
V: TRBV2

CDR3: CSVEGRVRVDTEAFF
V: TRBV29-1

CDR3: CATSRGLGQTNTEAFF
V: TRBV15

CDR3: CSAGWGAGANVLTF
V: TRBV20-1

CDR3: CASRQGSSTEAFF
V: TRBV2